The next 27 T cell receptor beta chains were all read from a single sample in a study of lymphopenia after photon versus proton radiotherapy. The data were produced by immunoSEQ multiplex PCR, yet TCRdb's version contains in-frame clones alone and is incomplete. The sample yields 150,000 to 200,000 clones, less than 90% seen once. The sequences come from peripheral blood, collected from a patient treated with photon-based radiotherapy. Receptor source: a man aged 50-59 years with gastric cancer.

The chain uses TRBV28 and TRBJ1-2; D not certain. The V gene's germline CDR1 is MDHEN and CDR2 SYDVKM. The CDR3 contains 14 residues. V dropped 7 bases and J dropped 2 bases, with 14 bases sitting between them. CDR3 loop: CASTRLEANYGYTF. CDR3 DNA: TGTGCCAGCACCCGGTTAGAGGCGAACTATGGCTACACCTTC.

The rearrangement joins TRBV14 to TRBJ2-1; 7 bases are a match to TRBD1. J lost 8 bases, V lost 1 base, and 8 bases had no gene match. The V gene's germline CDR1 is SGHDN and CDR2 FVKESK. CDR3 length equals 15 residues. CDR3 DNA: TGTGCCAGCAGCCAAGCAGACAGGGTTTGGGATGAGCAGTTCTTC. It encodes CASSQADRVWDEQFF.

The chain couples TRBV5-1 to TRBJ1-2; unclear D gene. The germline gives CDR1 SGHRS, CDR2 YFSETQ. Trimming removed 5 bases at V and 1 base at J, with 6 bases between. The CDR3 extends over 12 amino acids. The CDR3 is CASSEGNYGYTF. The DNA for the CDR3 is TGCGCCAGCAGTGAGGGTAACTATGGCTACACCTTC.

This clone has more than one count but fewer than ten. This chain links TRBV19 with TRBJ1-4, with D perhaps TRBD1 (6 bases). This CDR3 comprises 14 residues. With 5 bases removed from V and 8 bases from J, the gap between germline ends came to 15 bases. In germline, CDR1 is LNHDA, CDR2 SQIVND (reference sequence). CDR3 sequence: CASSQQGGDEKLFF. CDR3 sequence (DNA): TGTGCCAGTAGTCAACAGGGTGGCGACGAAAAACTGTTTTTT.

This clone occurred once. V and J are TRBV6-5 and TRBJ1-1; TRBD1 matches 7 bases. The CDR3 has 16 residues. The V segment lost 0 bases and the J segment 2 bases; nucleotides outside the gene matches: 6. Germline V lookup: CDR1 MNHEY, CDR2 SVGAGI. The CDR3 DNA follows: TGTGCCAGCAGTTACTCGACGGGACAGATAAACACTGAAGCTTTCTTT. Protein sequence: CASSYSTGQINTEAFF.

The V and J genes are TRBV28 and TRBJ1-2; D remains unclear. V was pared by 6 bases and J by 4 bases, with 6 bases between. CDR3 length: 11 amino acids. Germline CDR1 reads MDHEN; CDR2 reads SYDVKM. CDR3 loop: CASRRAYGYTF. The CDR3 DNA reads TGTGCCAGCAGGAGGGCCTATGGCTACACCTTC.

This clone was seen more than once but under ten times. The chain combines TRBV28 with TRBJ2-5, with 11 nucleotides matching TRBD1. The ends lost 5 bases at V and 5 bases at J; junction bases unmatched: 7. The CDR3 covers 15 residues. Germline lookup yields CDR1 MDHEN and CDR2 SYDVKM. This CDR3 is CASSPPGQGGETQYF. The CDR3 bases are TGTGCCAGCAGTCCTCCGGGACAGGGGGGCGAGACCCAGTACTTC.

This clone was observed a few times. The V call is TRBV11-2, the J call TRBJ2-7, with 11 bases identical to TRBD2. J gave up 4 bases and V 5 bases, and 7 bases lay outside the gene matches. The CDR3 is 15 residues long. Germline CDR1 SGHAT, CDR2 FQNNGV. The CDR3 sequence is CASSATGTSGYEQYF. DNA of the CDR3: TGTGCCAGCAGCGCAACCGGGACTAGCGGTTACGAGCAGTACTTC. Filled out from reference TRBV11-2 and TRBJ2-7, the complete variable domain reads EAGVAQSPRYKIIEKRQSVAFWCNPISGHATLYWYQQILGQGPKLLIQFQNNGVVDDSQLPKDRFSAERLKGVDSTLKIQPAKLEDSAVYLCASSATGTSGYEQYFGPGTRLTVT.

The chain links TRBV25-1 to TRBJ2-1, with TRBD2 as a possible D gene (6 bases). Deletions cut 2 bases from V and 4 bases from J, with 12 bases between. Germline loops: CDR1 MGHDK, CDR2 SYGVNS. The CDR3 totals 15 residues. The CDR3 DNA reads as TGTGCCAGCAGTGAAATCGGACTATTATACAATGAGCAGTTCTTC. It is translated as CASSEIGLLYNEQFF.

The rearrangement uses TRBV5-1 and TRBJ1-2; 9 bases line up with TRBD1. There are 15 residues in the CDR3. V dropped 4 bases and J dropped 4; count of bases not matched to a gene: 8. Germline CDR1 and CDR2: SGHRS and YFSETQ. As DNA, the CDR3 is TGCGCCAGCAGCCCGCGACAGGGGGGCTTCTATGGCTACACCTTC. It specifies CASSPRQGGFYGYTF.

V usage is TRBV5-8 and J usage is TRBJ1-2; D possibly corresponds to TRBD1 (5 bases). The CDR3 contains 13 residues. V dropped 4 bases and J dropped 6 bases, with 13 bases sitting between them. Germline values: CDR1 SGHTS, CDR2 YDEGEE. The CDR3 nucleotides are TGTGCCAGCAGCATACCCAGGGCAAATGGCTACACCTTC. Translation gives CASSIPRANGYTF.

The chain combines TRBV29-1 with TRBJ2-3, with TRBD2 matching over 9 bases. This CDR3 is 15 amino acids long. In germline, CDR1 is SQVTM, CDR2 ANQGSEA. V shed 7 bases and J 2 bases; nucleotides not matched to a gene: 10. The CDR3 region is CSALTSGTNTDTQYF. CDR3 bases: TGCAGCGCCTTGACTAGCGGAACAAACACAGATACGCAGTATTTT.

The chain carries TRBV7-9 and TRBJ1-1, with D unclear. Per the germline V gene, CDR1 is SEHNR and CDR2 is FQNEAQ (reference sequence). The ends were cut back, 3 bases at V and 0 bases at J, with 11 bases in the middle. The length of the CDR3 is 15 residues. The CDR3 nucleotides read TGTGCCAGCAGCTTGGGTGGGATTATGAACACTGAAGCTTTCTTT. Translated, it gives CASSLGGIMNTEAFF.

The chain is built from TRBV19 and TRBJ2-7, with a possible D match to TRBD1 (6 bases). Germline V gene lookup returns CDR1 LNHDA and CDR2 SQIVND (reference sequence). The CDR3 is 13 residues long. Trimming pared 9 bases from V and 5 bases from J, leaving 17 bases between. In DNA, the CDR3 is TGTGCCAGCCGGAAACAGGGCGTCGACGAGCAGTACTTC. Its translation is CASRKQGVDEQYF.

This clone came up once. The J gene is TRBJ2-1, the V gene TRBV11-2; D unresolved. Germline V gene sequence: CDR1 SGHAT, CDR2 FQNNGV. Trimming removed 0 bases at V and 2 bases at J, with 11 bases between. The CDR3 has 16 amino acids. The CDR3: CASSLEGRRAYNEQFF. CDR3 sequence (DNA): TGTGCCAGCAGCTTAGAGGGTCGCCGGGCCTACAATGAGCAGTTCTTC.

V gene TRBV15 combines with J gene TRBJ2-1, with 7 bases lining up with TRBD1. V was pared by 4 bases and J by 3 bases, with 6 bases of the junction left unmatched. The CDR3 loop spans 15 amino acids. CDR1 is LNHNV, CDR2 YYDKDF, per germline (reference sequence). CDR3 sequence (DNA): TGTGCCACCAGCATGACAGGGATCAGCTACAATGAGCAGTTCTTC. Amino acid sequence: CATSMTGISYNEQFF.

J is TRBJ1-5 and V is TRBV5-8; the D gene is possibly TRBD1 (5 bases). CDR3 length: 14 residues. Germline CDR1 and CDR2: SGHTS and YDEGEE. V lost 5 bases to trimming and J lost 4 bases, with 13 bases between them. CDR3 sequence: CASRQGLKNQPQHF. In DNA form, the CDR3 reads TGTGCCAGCAGGCAGGGACTGAAAAATCAGCCCCAGCATTTT.

CDR3 amino acids: CASSYEGPKPYEQYF. CDR3 in DNA: TGTGCCAGCAGTTACGAGGGACCAAAACCCTACGAGCAGTACTTC. The V and J genes are TRBV6-5 and TRBJ2-7; D might be TRBD1 or TRBD2, each matching 5 bases. Trimming removed 2 bases from V and 2 bases from J, with 13 bases in between. There are 15 residues in the CDR3. CDR1 is MNHEY and CDR2 is SVGAGI in the germline V gene.

This clone was found once. The rearrangement links TRBV18 to TRBJ2-3, with TRBD1 matching 7 bases. V shed 0 bases, J shed 4 bases, and the junction held 4 bases outside the gene matches. The germline V gene encodes CDR1 KGHSH and CDR2 LQKENI. The CDR3 is 15 amino acids. CDR3 sequence reads: CASSPPATGADTQYF. DNA for the CDR3: TGTGCCAGCTCACCACCAGCAACAGGGGCAGATACGCAGTATTTT.

This clone has a handful of counts. The chain couples TRBV5-1 to TRBJ2-7; TRBD2 is a possible D gene (5 bases). The V and J ends lost 4 bases and 4 bases respectively, with 15 bases between them. The CDR3 is 14 amino acids. CDR1 is SGHRS and CDR2 is YFSETQ in the germline V gene. This CDR3 is CASSQDSMAYEQYF. As DNA, the CDR3 is TGCGCCAGCAGCCAGGACTCTATGGCATACGAGCAGTACTTC.

The chain is built from TRBV10-3 and TRBJ2-5, with 10 bases that match TRBD2. This CDR3 spans 16 amino acids. Germline-derived CDR1 and CDR2 are ENHRY and SYGVKD. Trimming removed 6 bases from V and 1 base from J; junction bases left unmatched: 8. The CDR3 DNA follows: TGTGCCATCAGGTCGACTAGCGGGTTCAGCCAAGAGACCCAGTACTTC. This encodes CAIRSTSGFSQETQYF.

This clone was observed a single time. The chain is built from TRBV6-5 and TRBJ1-1; possibly TRBD1 for D (6 bases). V was pared by 6 bases and J by 1 base, with 12 bases between. Germline V gives CDR1 MNHEY, CDR2 SVGAGI. This CDR3 contains 14 residues. CDR3 sequence: CASRPTGTNTEAFF. CDR3 in DNA: TGTGCCAGCAGGCCCACAGGGACGAACACTGAAGCTTTCTTT.

V is TRBV25-1 and J is TRBJ2-2, with 9 bases aligning to TRBD1. Germline V gene sequence: CDR1 MGHDK, CDR2 SYGVNS. Unmatched junction bases numbered 0, after V lost 4 bases and J lost 3 bases. This CDR3 spans 14 amino acids. CDR3 in DNA: TGTGCCAGCAGTGGGACAGGGGACACCGGGGAGCTGTTTTTT. Residues: CASSGTGDTGELFF.

The rearrangement joins TRBV4-1 to TRBJ2-1; possible D gene TRBD1, 6 bases. The CDR3 consists of 15 residues. V was cut by 1 base and J by 1 base, with 8 bases left in between. Germline values: CDR1 MGHRA, CDR2 YSYEKL. The CDR3 region is CASSQVGASYNEQFF. The CDR3 nucleotides are TGCGCCAGCAGCCAAGTGGGGGCATCCTACAATGAGCAGTTCTTC.

This chain uses TRBV7-2 with TRBJ2-7, with 8 bases fitting TRBD1. Trimming at V came to 2 bases and at J to 1 base, leaving 4 bases not matched to a gene. Germline V CDR1 and CDR2: SGHTA, FQGNSA. The CDR3 covers 15 residues. The CDR3 nucleotides read TGTGCCAGCAGCTTACACACAGGGGGATCCTACGAGCAGTACTTC. Its translation is CASSLHTGGSYEQYF.

V usage is TRBV30 and J usage is TRBJ2-1; D is uncertain. This CDR3 spans 17 amino acids. Trimming cost V 1 base and J 0 bases, with 16 bases left between them. CDR1 and CDR2 from the germline V gene are GTSNPN and SVGIG (reference sequence). DNA for the CDR3: TGTGCCTGGAGTGGCTCTTCTGGCGGTCTCTCCTACAATGAGCAGTTCTTC. This codes for CAWSGSSGGLSYNEQFF.

The gene calls are TRBV29-1 and TRBJ2-1, with 8 bases that match TRBD2. From germline, CDR1 is SQVTM and CDR2 ANQGSEA. Germline trimming cut 2 bases from V and 4 bases from J; bases unmatched to any gene: 4. CDR3 size: 14 residues. As DNA, the CDR3 is TGCAGCGTTGAATCCCGCGGGAGGTACAATGAGCAGTTCTTC. This translates into CSVESRGRYNEQFF.